This is a list of T cell receptor beta chains from one sample in a study of cytomegalovirus exposure and HLA in healthy donors. Measured with immunoSEQ multiplex PCR; TCRdb has only the in-frame clones, and not every one. This table holds over 120,000 clones. The sequenced sample was PBMCs. The receptors originated from a male donor in good health and CMV-seronegative. CDR3s include the opening cysteine and the closing phenylalanine or tryptophan. A D gene is named only where the DNA matches it firmly.

v_gene	d_gene	len	j_gene	CDR3nt	CDR3aa
TRBV6-5	TRBD1	14	TRBJ2-7	TGTGCCAGCAGTCGTGGGACAGGGGCCTACGAGCAGTACTTC	CASSRGTGAYEQYF
TRBV30	NA	10	TRBJ1-2	TGTGCCGCCGGAGTGTACGGCTACACCTTC	CAAGVYGYTF
TRBV19	NA	17	TRBJ2-7	TGTGCCAGTAGTAAGCAAGTAGGACGGGAATTCTCCTACGAGCAGTACTTC	CASSKQVGREFSYEQYF
TRBV14	TRBD1	16	TRBJ2-5	TGTGCCAGCAGCCAAGGAGGTACAGGGGCAAGAGAGACCCAGTACTTC	CASSQGGTGARETQYF
TRBV5-1	NA	13	TRBJ2-7	TGCGCCAGCAGCTTGATGGGCACCTACGAGCAGTACTTC	CASSLMGTYEQYF
TRBV29-1	TRBD1	17	TRBJ2-2	TGCAGCGTTGAACTTACCGGGACAGGGCTCGTGGCCGGGGAGCTGTTTTTT	CSVELTGTGLVAGELFF
TRBV30	NA	14	TRBJ1-5	TGTGCCTGGAGTGTAGCGTGGGGCAATCAGCCCCAGCATTTT	CAWSVAWGNQPQHF
TRBV5-1	TRBD2	15	TRBJ2-7	TGCGCCAGCAGCTTCAAGCGGGAACCCAACTACGAGCAGTACTTC	CASSFKREPNYEQYF
TRBV4-2	NA	16	TRBJ1-1	TGTGCCAGCAGCCAAGAGACCAGGGAGGGGAACACTGAAGCTTTCTTT	CASSQETREGNTEAFF
TRBV6-1	TRBD1	14	TRBJ2-7	TGTGCCAGCAGCGTCGGGACAGGAAGCTACGAGCAGTACTTC	CASSVGTGSYEQYF
TRBV18	NA	12	TRBJ1-1	TGTGCCAGCTCACGTGCAGGGGTGGTAGCTTTCTTT	CASSRAGVVAFF
TRBV7-9	TRBD1	16	TRBJ1-3	TGTGCCAGCAGCGTTCATACAGGGGAGTCTGGAAACACCATATATTTT	CASSVHTGESGNTIYF
TRBV10-3	NA	15	TRBJ1-1	TGTGCCATCGGGGGGCGGGGGACATCGAACACTGAAGCTTTCTTT	CAIGGRGTSNTEAFF
TRBV20-1	NA	11	TRBJ2-7	TGCAGTGCTTCTAGCGAGTACGAGCAGTACTTC	CSASSEYEQYF
TRBV9	TRBD2	15	TRBJ2-1	TGTGCCAGCAGCGTAGCCGGGAGGGGGACCAATGAGCAGTTCTTC	CASSVAGRGTNEQFF
TRBV6-1	TRBD2	18	TRBJ2-1	TGTGCCAGCATTGATCCGGGACTAGCGGGAAAGAAAAACAATGAGCAGTTCTTC	CASIDPGLAGKKNNEQFF
TRBV28	TRBD2	12	TRBJ2-7	TGTGCCATAACGGGACTAGCCGGTTCCGCGTACTTC	CAITGLAGSAYF
TRBV28	NA	14	TRBJ1-2	TGTGCCAGCAGGCTACAGGGTGACGGCTATGGCTACACCTTC	CASRLQGDGYGYTF
TRBV7-8	NA	20	TRBJ1-4	TGTGCCAGCAGCTCCCCGCGGGGCTCTACCTTCCCCTCCTCCAATGAAAAACTGTTTTTT	CASSSPRGSTFPSSNEKLFF
TRBV20-1	NA	11	TRBJ2-1	TGCAGTGCCCTAGTCCACAATGAGCAGTTCTTC	CSALVHNEQFF
TRBV27	NA	16	TRBJ2-7	TGTGCCAGCAGTTTATCAGGGCAGGGGAACTACTACGAGCAGTACTTC	CASSLSGQGNYYEQYF
TRBV27	NA	15	TRBJ2-5	TGTGCCAGCAGTTTGTTGGGGGCCGGCAGGGAGACCCAGTACTTC	CASSLLGAGRETQYF
TRBV5-1	TRBD2	18	TRBJ2-1	TGCGCCAGCAGCAGGGAAGTGTCGGGACTAGCGGGAGTGGATGAGCAGTTCTTC	CASSREVSGLAGVDEQFF
TRBV5-1	NA	12	TRBJ1-2	TGCGCCAGCAGTTTGACAGGCGGCGGCTACACCTTC	CASSLTGGGYTF
TRBV6-5	NA	14	TRBJ2-7	TGTGCCAGCAGTTACACCCGGGACTCGGGGGAGCAGTACTTC	CASSYTRDSGEQYF
TRBV10-2	TRBD2	18	TRBJ2-1	TGCGCCAGCAGTGAGAGGGTGGGAGCGGGGCAAGGTGGGAATGAGCAGTTCTTC	CASSERVGAGQGGNEQFF
TRBV6-5	NA	14	TRBJ2-1	TGTGCCGTACTCGCGGGTCCCTCCTACAATGAGCAGTTCTTC	CAVLAGPSYNEQFF
TRBV4-3	TRBD2	15	TRBJ2-3	TGCGCCAGCAGCCTCACGACTAGCGGGGTGATACAGCAGTATTTT	CASSLTTSGVIQQYF
TRBV19	NA	15	TRBJ1-3	TGTGCCAGTAGCTACCCCGGGGGCTCTGGAAACACCATATATTTT	CASSYPGGSGNTIYF
TRBV6-1	NA	14	TRBJ1-4	TGTGCCAGCAGCGAGCAGACTACTCTAGGAAAACTGTTTTTT	CASSEQTTLGKLFF
TRBV2	TRBD1	14	TRBJ1-5	TGTGCCAGCAGACAGGGGGTCCCAAGTCAGCCCCAGCATTTT	CASRQGVPSQPQHF
TRBV29-1	TRBD1	13	TRBJ1-1	TGCAGCGTTGAGGGACAGGGGAACACTGAAGCTTTCTTT	CSVEGQGNTEAFF
TRBV6-5	TRBD2	16	TRBJ2-1	TGTGCCAGCAGTTTACCGGCTAGCGGGACCTACAATGAGCAGTTCTTC	CASSLPASGTYNEQFF
TRBV2	NA	13	TRBJ1-5	TGTGCCAGCAGTAGGGGAAGGAATCAGCCCCAGCATTTT	CASSRGRNQPQHF
TRBV5-1	TRBD2	12	TRBJ2-5	TGCGCCAGCCAGCGGGGCCAAGAGACCCAGTACTTC	CASQRGQETQYF
TRBV25-1	NA	11	TRBJ2-7	TGTGCCAGCAGCTTCGGGATCGAGCAGTACTTC	CASSFGIEQYF
TRBV5-6	NA	13	TRBJ2-1	TGTGCCAGCAGCCACAGTTCCTACAATGAGCAGTTCTTC	CASSHSSYNEQFF
TRBV29-1	TRBD1	13	TRBJ1-5	TGCAGCGTTGTATCAGGGGGCGATCAGCCCCAGCATTTT	CSVVSGGDQPQHF
TRBV5-4	NA	13	TRBJ1-5	TGTGCCAGCAGCCCGTGGGGAGGTCAGCCCCAGCATTTT	CASSPWGGQPQHF
TRBV25-1	TRBD1	14	TRBJ2-3	TGTGCCAGCAGCGGGACAGGGGGTTCGGTGGCGCAGTATTTT	CASSGTGGSVAQYF
TRBV19	TRBD1	15	TRBJ2-7	TGTGCCAGTAAGGGTGAGGACAGGCCAGCCTACGAGCAGTACTTC	CASKGEDRPAYEQYF
TRBV18	TRBD2	15	TRBJ2-1	TGTGCCAGCTCACCACCTAGCGGGGGTCCCCAGGAGCAGTTCTTC	CASSPPSGGPQEQFF
TRBV7-8	NA	14	TRBJ1-1	TGTGCCAGCAGCTTAGTGAGAGGGAACACTGAAGCTTTCTTT	CASSLVRGNTEAFF
TRBV5-1	NA	17	TRBJ2-2	TGCGCCAGCAGCTCGGGGCGGGGTAATGCGGACACCGGGGAGCTGTTTTTT	CASSSGRGNADTGELFF
TRBV30	TRBD2	12	TRBJ2-5	TGTGCCTGGACTAGCGGGCGAGAGACCCAGTACTTC	CAWTSGRETQYF
TRBV7-9	NA	13	TRBJ2-7	TGTGCCAGCAGCTGGAGGACGGAGGACGAGCAGTACTTC	CASSWRTEDEQYF
TRBV19	NA	15	TRBJ2-7	TGTGCCAGTAGTACCGATCTCAAGAGCTCCTACGAGCAGTACTTC	CASSTDLKSSYEQYF
TRBV10-3	TRBD1	17	TRBJ1-1	TGTGCCATCAGTGCGGCAGGGGGGTGGTCCGACGCCACTGAAGCTTTCTTT	CAISAAGGWSDATEAFF
TRBV4-2	TRBD1	18	TRBJ1-1	TGTGCCAGCAGCCAAGATTTGGGACAGGGGTTGAGGGCTACTGAAGCTTTCTTT	CASSQDLGQGLRATEAFF
TRBV2	TRBD2	15	TRBJ2-7	TGTGCCAGCAGTGCGTCGGCGGGAGGGCCCTACGAGCAGTACTTC	CASSASAGGPYEQYF
TRBV5-6	NA	13	TRBJ1-4	TGTGCCAGCAGCGCCCCAGTTAATGAAAAACTGTTTTTT	CASSAPVNEKLFF
TRBV19	TRBD2	15	TRBJ2-7	TGTGCCAGTAGTTATAGCGGGGGGCAAACCTACGAGCAGTACTTC	CASSYSGGQTYEQYF
TRBV5-4	NA	13	TRBJ2-7	TGTGCCAGCAGCTTGGGGAGCTCCTACGAGCAGTACTTC	CASSLGSSYEQYF
TRBV5-6	NA	13	TRBJ2-7	TGTGCCAGCAGCTTGGGACAGAGATACGAGCAGTACTTC	CASSLGQRYEQYF
TRBV29-1	TRBD2	16	TRBJ2-1	TGCAGCGCTAAAGGGGGACTAGCGGGAGTCTTGAGTGAGCAGTTCTTC	CSAKGGLAGVLSEQFF
TRBV29-1	NA	13	TRBJ1-3	TGCAGCGTCCTACAGGGAACTGGAAACACCATATATTTT	CSVLQGTGNTIYF
TRBV30	NA	16	TRBJ2-3	TGTGCCTGGAGTGTGAAGACTGCGGCCTTCGCAGATACGCAGTATTTT	CAWSVKTAAFADTQYF
TRBV20-1	NA	11	TRBJ2-7	TGCAGTGCCCCCCTCGGGTACGAGCAGTACTTC	CSAPLGYEQYF
TRBV5-1	NA	14	TRBJ1-1	TGCGCCAGCAGCTCAGATCAGGGTTACACTGAAGCTTTCTTT	CASSSDQGYTEAFF
TRBV19	TRBD1	16	TRBJ1-1	TGTGCCAGTAGTATAAGTGACAGGGTCGGAAACACTGAAGCTTTCTTT	CASSISDRVGNTEAFF